The rows below give T cell receptor beta chains drawn from one sample of a study of glioma-infiltrating T cells. TCRdb used MiXCR to reprocess the multiplex PCR reads, holding one entry per CDR3 protein. The table shows approximately 120,000 distinct CDR3 sequences, with about 25% occurring only once. The sequenced material came from glioma tissue, nonneoplastic brain tissue, or PBMCs (not recorded which). All receptors derive from a human donor with low-grade glioma or glioblastoma, undergoing nonglioma brain surgery, or in good health (not recorded which). The CDR3 runs from the conserved cysteine through the conserved F or W. Fields, in order: J gene, D gene, clone size, V gene, CDR3 protein, CDR3 DNA. The D gene is left open where the match is weak. The size field is filled for only some rows; it gives once, few, many or a size class.

j_call: TRBJ1-2; d_call: -; clone_size: once; v_call: TRBV9; cdr3_aa: CASSVGGYGYTF; cdr3_nt: TGTGCCAGCAGCGTAGGGGGCTATGGCTACACCTTC
j_call: TRBJ2-1; d_call: -; clone_size: -; v_call: TRBV5-1; cdr3_aa: CASSLAGQGGYNEQFF; cdr3_nt: TGCGCCAGCAGCTTGGCCGGGCAGGGGGGGTACAATGAGCAGTTCTTC
j_call: TRBJ2-3; d_call: -; clone_size: many; v_call: TRBV6-1; cdr3_aa: CASSPQTPGTDTQYF; cdr3_nt: TGTGCCAGCAGTCCTCAGACTCCGGGCACAGATACGCAGTATTTT
j_call: TRBJ2-1; d_call: TRBD1; clone_size: -; v_call: TRBV7-3; cdr3_aa: CASSLGGQGRDEQFF; cdr3_nt: TGTGCCAGCAGCTTAGGCGGACAGGGTAGAGATGAGCAGTTCTTC
j_call: TRBJ1-1; d_call: -; clone_size: many; v_call: TRBV19; cdr3_aa: CASRGGGTEAFF; cdr3_nt: TGTGCCAGCAGGGGCGGGGGGACTGAAGCTTTCTTT
j_call: TRBJ2-3; d_call: TRBD2; clone_size: -; v_call: TRBV29-1; cdr3_aa: CSVERLAGAGADTQYF; cdr3_nt: TGCAGCGTTGAACGACTAGCGGGAGCAGGGGCAGATACGCAGTATTTT
j_call: TRBJ2-1; d_call: TRBD2; clone_size: many; v_call: TRBV20-1; cdr3_aa: CSASGLAEYNEQFF; cdr3_nt: TGCAGTGCTAGTGGACTAGCGGAGTACAATGAGCAGTTCTTC
j_call: TRBJ2-7; d_call: TRBD2; clone_size: many; v_call: TRBV20-1; cdr3_aa: CSAVSGGISYEQYF; cdr3_nt: TGCAGTGCTGTTAGCGGGGGGATAAGTTACGAGCAGTACTTC
j_call: TRBJ1-4; d_call: TRBD1; clone_size: many; v_call: TRBV7-9; cdr3_aa: CASSLSGQGREKLFF; cdr3_nt: TGTGCCAGCAGCCTCTCCGGACAGGGTCGTGAAAAACTGTTTTTT
j_call: TRBJ2-3; d_call: -; clone_size: -; v_call: TRBV19; cdr3_aa: CASSINGATDTQYF; cdr3_nt: TGTGCCAGTAGTATCAACGGGGCAACAGATACGCAGTATTTT
j_call: TRBJ2-3; d_call: TRBD2; clone_size: -; v_call: TRBV6-2/TRBV6-3; cdr3_aa: CASSYIGRAGTDKKYF; cdr3_nt: TGTGCCAGCAGTTACATCGGGAGGGCAGGCACAGATAAGAAGTATTTT
j_call: TRBJ1-5; d_call: -; clone_size: many; v_call: TRBV18; cdr3_aa: CASSPRANNQPQHF; cdr3_nt: TGTGCCAGCTCACCGCGAGCTAACAATCAGCCCCAGCATTTT
j_call: TRBJ1-5; d_call: -; clone_size: -; v_call: TRBV29-1; cdr3_aa: CSVGWAAGSNQPQHF; cdr3_nt: TGCAGCGTTGGTTGGGCGGCTGGAAGCAATCAGCCCCAGCATTTT
j_call: TRBJ2-7; d_call: -; clone_size: -; v_call: TRBV6-5; cdr3_aa: CASSLTLGEQYF; cdr3_nt: TGTGCCAGCAGCCTTACCCTCGGGGAGCAGTACTTC
j_call: TRBJ2-7; d_call: TRBD1; clone_size: -; v_call: TRBV5-1; cdr3_aa: CASSSSGAGGREQYF; cdr3_nt: TGCGCCAGCAGCTCCTCGGGAGCAGGGGGCAGGGAGCAGTACTTC
j_call: TRBJ2-7; d_call: -; clone_size: -; v_call: TRBV4-1; cdr3_aa: CASSQTQGVSYEQYF; cdr3_nt: TGCGCCAGCAGCCAAACCCAGGGCGTCTCCTACGAGCAGTACTTC
j_call: TRBJ1-1; d_call: -; clone_size: many; v_call: TRBV7-9; cdr3_aa: CASSLGLWGSLEAFF; cdr3_nt: TGTGCCAGCAGCTTAGGGCTATGGGGTTCGCTTGAAGCTTTCTTT
j_call: TRBJ2-5; d_call: TRBD2; clone_size: -; v_call: TRBV7-2; cdr3_aa: CASSPGTSGRRRQETQYF; cdr3_nt: TGTGCCAGCAGCCCCGGGACTAGCGGGAGACGGAGGCAAGAGACCCAGTACTTC
j_call: TRBJ2-1; d_call: -; clone_size: -; v_call: TRBV6-2/TRBV6-3; cdr3_aa: CASSYSGDEEFF; cdr3_nt: TGTGCCAGCAGTTACTCGGGAGATGAAGAGTTCTTC
j_call: TRBJ1-1; d_call: -; clone_size: many; v_call: TRBV2; cdr3_aa: CASSEAGGAYTEAFF; cdr3_nt: TGTGCCAGCAGTGAAGCGGGGGGCGCATACACTGAAGCTTTCTTT
j_call: TRBJ1-5; d_call: -; clone_size: many; v_call: TRBV24-1; cdr3_aa: CATSDGRDKYRQPQHF; cdr3_nt: TGTGCCACCAGTGACGGCCGGGACAAGTACAGGCAGCCCCAGCATTTT
j_call: TRBJ2-3; d_call: -; clone_size: many; v_call: TRBV14; cdr3_aa: CASSLRTHTQYF; cdr3_nt: TGTGCCAGCAGCCTAAGAACCCATACGCAGTATTTT
j_call: TRBJ1-2; d_call: TRBD1; clone_size: many; v_call: TRBV29-1; cdr3_aa: CSVNPGTGNYGYTF; cdr3_nt: TGCAGCGTCAACCCCGGGACAGGGAACTATGGCTACACCTTC
j_call: TRBJ1-5; d_call: -; clone_size: few; v_call: TRBV9; cdr3_aa: CASSPAVGGNQPQHF; cdr3_nt: TGTGCCAGCAGTCCCGCCGTGGGGGGCAATCAGCCCCAGCATTTT
j_call: TRBJ2-3; d_call: TRBD2; clone_size: many; v_call: TRBV9; cdr3_aa: CASSPVAGGRDTQYF; cdr3_nt: TGTGCCAGCAGCCCGGTAGCGGGGGGGCGCGATACGCAGTATTTT
j_call: TRBJ2-7; d_call: TRBD2; clone_size: -; v_call: TRBV19; cdr3_aa: CASSPIPLRTSGSSYEQYF; cdr3_nt: TGTGCCAGTAGTCCAATACCTCTCCGGACTAGCGGGAGCTCCTACGAGCAGTACTTC
j_call: TRBJ2-3; d_call: -; clone_size: -; v_call: TRBV29-1; cdr3_aa: CSARRGMTDTQYF; cdr3_nt: TGCAGCGCCCGCAGGGGAATGACAGATACGCAGTATTTT
j_call: TRBJ2-3; d_call: TRBD2; clone_size: many; v_call: TRBV7-2; cdr3_aa: CASSSQPSGFYPDTQYF; cdr3_nt: TGTGCCAGCAGCTCACAACCTAGCGGGTTTTACCCAGATACGCAGTATTTT
j_call: TRBJ2-1; d_call: -; clone_size: -; v_call: TRBV27; cdr3_aa: CASSWYNEEFF; cdr3_nt: TGTGCCAGCAGTTGGTACAATGAAGAGTTCTTC
j_call: TRBJ2-2; d_call: -; clone_size: many; v_call: TRBV4-3; cdr3_aa: CASSQVGVDTGELFF; cdr3_nt: TGCGCCAGCAGCCAAGTGGGGGTAGACACCGGGGAGCTGTTTTTT